This T cell receptor beta chain was documented in a study of preoperative IRX-2 immunotherapy in early breast cancer. Germline V gene lookup returns CDR1 SQVTM and CDR2 ANQGSEA. This CDR3 region has 14 residues. Trimming took off 7 bases at V and 3 bases at J, with 18 bases between the two ends. Assay: immunoSEQ multiplex PCR; the TCRdb copy retains only in-frame clones and omits some. Among 30,000 or so clones, roughly 87% were seen once, and the ten largest hold nearly 2.5%. Treatment noted: preoperative locoregional IRX-2 cytokine immunotherapy. This phase Ib study tested locoregional IRX-2 cytokine immunotherapy given before surgery.

The source material was lymph node tissue, sampled from a patient treated with IRX-2 immunotherapy. This TCR was sampled from a human donor with breast cancer. The chain couples TRBV29-1 to TRBJ1-1, with D uncertain. Here the CDR3 reads CSAKGRLGDTEAFF. The CDR3 DNA reads TGCAGCGCTAAAGGGAGGCTTGGGGACACTGAAGCTTTCTTT.